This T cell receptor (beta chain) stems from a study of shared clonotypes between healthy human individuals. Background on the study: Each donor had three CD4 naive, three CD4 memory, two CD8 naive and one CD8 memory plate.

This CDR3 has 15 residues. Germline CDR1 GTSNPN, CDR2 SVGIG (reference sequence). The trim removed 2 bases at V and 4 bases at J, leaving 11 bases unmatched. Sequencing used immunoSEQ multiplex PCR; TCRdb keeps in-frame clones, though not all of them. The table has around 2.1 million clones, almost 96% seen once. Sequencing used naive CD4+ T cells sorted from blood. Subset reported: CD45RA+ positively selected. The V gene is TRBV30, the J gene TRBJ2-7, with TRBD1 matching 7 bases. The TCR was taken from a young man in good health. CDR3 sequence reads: CAWSSSDRRTYEQYF. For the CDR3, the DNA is TGTGCCTGGAGTTCCTCGGACAGGAGAACATACGAGCAGTACTTC. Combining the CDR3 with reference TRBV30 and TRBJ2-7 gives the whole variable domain SQTIHQWPATLVQPVGSPLSLECTVEGTSNPNLYWYRQAAGRGLQLLFYSVGIGQISSEVPQNLSASRPQDRQFILSSKKLLLSDSGFYLCAWSSSDRRTYEQYFGPGTRLTVT.